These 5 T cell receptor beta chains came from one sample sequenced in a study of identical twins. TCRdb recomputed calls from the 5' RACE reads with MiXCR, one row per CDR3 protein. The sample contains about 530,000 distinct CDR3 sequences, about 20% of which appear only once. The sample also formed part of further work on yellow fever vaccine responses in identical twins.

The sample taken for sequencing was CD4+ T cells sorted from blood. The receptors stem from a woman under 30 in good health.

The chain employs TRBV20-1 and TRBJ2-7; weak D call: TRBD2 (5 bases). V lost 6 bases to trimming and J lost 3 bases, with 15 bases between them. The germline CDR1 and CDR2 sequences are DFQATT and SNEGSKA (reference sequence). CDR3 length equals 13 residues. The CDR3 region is CSAGGFAYYEQYF. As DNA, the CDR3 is TGCAGTGCGGGCGGGTTCGCGTACTACGAGCAGTACTTC.

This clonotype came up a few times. CDR3 in DNA: TGTGCCAGCAGCTTAGGGCTAGCTTCCGAGCAGTACTTC. Its translation: CASSLGLASEQYF. This rearrangement joins TRBV7-9 to TRBJ2-7; a possible D gene is TRBD2 (5 bases). Between the trimmed V and J ends, which lost 1 base and 6 bases, there was a span of 10 bases. The length of the CDR3 is 13 residues. Germline V gene data show CDR1 as SEHNR and CDR2 as FQNEAQ (reference sequence).

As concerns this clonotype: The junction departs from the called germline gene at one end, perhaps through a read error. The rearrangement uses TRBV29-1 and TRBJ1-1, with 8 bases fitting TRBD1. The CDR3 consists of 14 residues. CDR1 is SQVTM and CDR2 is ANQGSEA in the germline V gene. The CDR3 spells CSVLNRGVNAEAFF. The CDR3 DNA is TGCAGCGTTCTCAACAGGGGGGTGAACGCTGAAGCTTTCTTT.

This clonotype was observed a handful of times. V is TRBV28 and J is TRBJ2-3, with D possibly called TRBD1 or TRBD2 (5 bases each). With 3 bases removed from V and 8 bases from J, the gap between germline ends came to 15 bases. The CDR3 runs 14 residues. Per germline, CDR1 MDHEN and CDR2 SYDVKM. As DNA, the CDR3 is TGTGCCAGCAGTTTCTCTATTGGTGGGGGTACGCAGTATTTT. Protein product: CASSFSIGGGTQYF.

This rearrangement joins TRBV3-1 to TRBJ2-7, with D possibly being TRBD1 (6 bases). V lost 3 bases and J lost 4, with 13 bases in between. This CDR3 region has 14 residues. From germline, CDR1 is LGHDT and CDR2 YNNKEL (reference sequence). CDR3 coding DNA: TGTGCCAGCAGCCAGCAGGGGTCTGGGTACGAGCAGTACTTC. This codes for CASSQQGSGYEQYF.